These 7 T cell receptor beta chains share one sample of origin, sequenced in a study of chemoradiotherapy in HPV16-positive cancers. TCRdb's table, derived via immunoSEQ multiplex PCR, lists solely in-frame clones and lacks some. The data hold around 8,100 clones, with roughly nine tenths observed a single time. Here the sequenced sample was blood, taken from a patient who underwent chemoradiotherapy. These receptors were collected from a human donor with HPV-associated anogenital cancer.

This clone was picked up a small number of times. V gene TRBV2 combines with J gene TRBJ2-7; D unresolved. Deletions cut 7 bases from V and 1 base from J, with 11 bases between. Germline CDR1 SNHLY, CDR2 FYNNEI. The CDR3 has 13 amino acids. The CDR3 DNA reads as TGTGCCAGCATACTCGGCCCTTCCTACGAGCAGTACTTC. It specifies CASILGPSYEQYF.

This clone occurred a few times. The genes are TRBV6-5 and TRBJ1-1; TRBD1 agrees at 7 bases. From germline, CDR1 is MNHEY and CDR2 SVGAGI. V trimming: 6 bases; J trimming: 0 bases; junction bases outside the gene matches: 7. This CDR3 spans 15 amino acids. Here the CDR3 DNA reads TGTGCCAGCAGACCCACAGGGGCGATGAACACTGAAGCTTTCTTT. It codes for CASRPTGAMNTEAFF.

The chain uses TRBV4-2 and TRBJ2-2, with no clear D. The CDR3 contains 16 residues. V lost 0 bases and J lost 5, with 13 bases in between. Germline loops: CDR1 LGHNA, CDR2 YNFKEQ. The CDR3 coding sequence is TGTGCCAGCAGCCAAGATCTAACTACCCCAACCGGGGAGCTGTTTTTT. It specifies CASSQDLTTPTGELFF.

The chain carries TRBV19 and TRBJ2-1; 9 bases align to TRBD1. This CDR3 comprises 15 residues. V lost 10 bases to trimming and J lost 8 bases; unmatched junction nucleotides: 15. Germline CDR1 is LNHDA and CDR2 is SQIVND (reference sequence). This CDR3 is CATNRFGQGSDEQFF. CDR3 DNA: TGTGCCACCAACAGGTTCGGACAGGGGTCTGATGAGCAGTTCTTC. The entire variable domain, with the rest obtained from reference TRBV19 and TRBJ2-1, is as follows: DGGITQSPKYLFRKEGQNVTLSCEQNLNHDAMYWYRQDPGQGLRLIYYSQIVNDFQKGDIAEGYSVSREKKESFPLTVTSAQKNPTAFYLCATNRFGQGSDEQFFGPGTRLTVL.

The chain carries TRBV4-2 and TRBJ1-1; D may be TRBD1 (5 bases). V shed 5 bases and J shed 1 base, with 8 bases lying between them. This CDR3 is built from 13 residues. Germline V CDR1 and CDR2: LGHNA, YNFKEQ. This chain's CDR3 is CASSEGQNTEAFF. DNA of the CDR3: TGTGCCAGCAGCGAAGGACAGAACACTGAAGCTTTCTTT.

CDR3 coding DNA: TGTGCCAGCAGTGAAGGGCGGGGGGGCCGTCAAGAGACCCAGTACTTC. Protein product: CASSEGRGGRQETQYF. V and J are TRBV2 and TRBJ2-5; TRBD2 matches at 9 bases. The germline V gene has CDR1 SNHLY and CDR2 FYNNEI. This CDR3 has 16 residues. V shed 1 base and J 2 bases; nucleotides not matched to a gene: 5. Complete variable domain (other parts from reference TRBV2 and TRBJ2-5): EPEVTQTPSHQVTQMGQEVILRCVPISNHLYFYWYRQILGQKVEFLVSFYNNEISEKSEIFDDQFSVERPDGSNFTLKIRSTKLEDSAMYFCASSEGRGGRQETQYFGPGTRLLVL.

The chain couples TRBV5-1 to TRBJ1-3, with 7 positions matching TRBD1. From germline, CDR1 is SGHRS and CDR2 YFSETQ. CDR3 length: 19 amino acids. With V trimmed by 4 bases and J by 0 bases, 16 bases remained unmatched. This chain's CDR3 is CASSGQELGIVGSGNTIYF. CDR3 in DNA: TGCGCCAGCAGCGGACAGGAATTGGGAATCGTAGGCTCTGGAAACACCATATATTTT.